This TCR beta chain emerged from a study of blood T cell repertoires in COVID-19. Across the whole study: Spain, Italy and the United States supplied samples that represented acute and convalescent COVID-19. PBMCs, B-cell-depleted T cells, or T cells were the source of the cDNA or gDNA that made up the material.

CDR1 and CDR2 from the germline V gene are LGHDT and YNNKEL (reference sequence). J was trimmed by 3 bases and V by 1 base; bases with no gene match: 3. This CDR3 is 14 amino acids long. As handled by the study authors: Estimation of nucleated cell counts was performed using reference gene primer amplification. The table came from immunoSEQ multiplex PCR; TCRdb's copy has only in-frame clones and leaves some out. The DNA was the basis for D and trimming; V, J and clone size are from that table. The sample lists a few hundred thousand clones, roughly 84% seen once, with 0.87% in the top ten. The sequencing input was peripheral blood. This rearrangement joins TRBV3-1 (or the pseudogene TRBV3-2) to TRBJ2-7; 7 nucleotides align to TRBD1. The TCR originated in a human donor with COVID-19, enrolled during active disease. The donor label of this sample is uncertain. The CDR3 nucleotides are TGTGCCAGCAGCCAAGTTACAGGGGACTACGAGCAGTACTTC. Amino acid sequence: CASSQVTGDYEQYF.